Detailed here is one T cell receptor (beta chain). Trimming removed 2 bases from V and 2 bases from J, with 6 bases in between. Germline CDR1 is KGHSH and CDR2 is LQKENI. CDR3 length: 13 residues. The data were produced by immunoSEQ multiplex PCR, yet TCRdb's version contains in-frame clones alone and is incomplete. The table has 200,000 to 300,000 clones, approximately 95% seen once; the top ten hold around 0.6%. This sample stems from a study of T cell responses to AZD1222 COVID-19 vaccine. This receptor was taken from an adult in good health. The V call is TRBV18, the J call TRBJ1-1; unclear D gene. Sequences were derived from peripheral blood, sampled on day 0 of AZD1222 vaccination. The CDR3 DNA follows: TGTGCCAGCTCACCATCAGATAACACTGAAGCTTTCTTT. This encodes CASSPSDNTEAFF.